Given below is one TCR beta chain in context. This CDR3 spans 14 amino acids. Deletions cut 4 bases from V and 4 bases from J, with 12 bases between. Germline V gives CDR1 SGHRS, CDR2 YFSETQ. This sample is drawn from a study of blood T cell repertoires in COVID-19. In the source study's methods: Amplification of reference gene primers provided the estimated nucleated cell counts. The protocol was immunoSEQ multiplex PCR, while the TCRdb copy is restricted to in-frame clones and leaves out a portion. The V and J calls and clone size are taken from that table; D and trimming were inferred from the DNA. Of some 140,000 clones in the sample, around 79% were seen once.

This chain links TRBV5-1 with TRBJ2-1; TRBD1 might be the D (5 bases). The receptor was derived from a man aged 55 to 69 with acute or convalescent COVID-19. Material for sequencing was peripheral blood. CDR3 DNA sequence: TGCGCCAGCAGCCCGACGCAGGGTTACAATGAGCAGTTCTTC. Encoded protein: CASSPTQGYNEQFF.